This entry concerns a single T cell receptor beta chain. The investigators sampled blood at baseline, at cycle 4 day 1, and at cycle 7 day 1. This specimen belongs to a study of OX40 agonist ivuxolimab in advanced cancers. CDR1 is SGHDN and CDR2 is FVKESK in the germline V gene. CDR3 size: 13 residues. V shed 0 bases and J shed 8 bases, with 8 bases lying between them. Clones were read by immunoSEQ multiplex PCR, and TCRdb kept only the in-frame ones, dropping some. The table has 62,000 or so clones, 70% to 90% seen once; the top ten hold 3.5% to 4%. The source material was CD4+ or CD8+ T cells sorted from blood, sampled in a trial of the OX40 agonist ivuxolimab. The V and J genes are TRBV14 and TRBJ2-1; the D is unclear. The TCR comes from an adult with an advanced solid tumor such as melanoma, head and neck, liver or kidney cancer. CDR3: CASSQDARDEQFF. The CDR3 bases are TGTGCCAGCAGCCAAGATGCCCGGGATGAGCAGTTCTTC.